This is a list of T cell receptor beta chains from one sample in a study of blood T cell repertoires in COVID-19. Sequencing was performed with immunoSEQ multiplex PCR; in TCRdb, only in-frame clones are kept and a portion is missing. Of tens of thousands of clones in the sample, approximately 79% were seen once. The sample was peripheral blood. The receptors originated from a human donor in a cohort sampled during active COVID-19. CDR3s include the opening cysteine and the closing phenylalanine or tryptophan. Each record gives: V gene, J gene, clone size, CDR3 protein. The size field is filled for only some rows; it gives once, few, many or a size class.

TRBV10-1,TRBJ2-3,.,CASSEVQVGSPDTQYF
TRBV15,TRBJ2-5,.,CATSDRRGQGQETQYF
TRBV6-5,TRBJ2-4,.,CASSSESKVRNIQYF
TRBV7-6,TRBJ2-7,medium-sized,CASSLETSGSNEQYF
TRBV30,TRBJ1-5,.,CAWSVGSGQPQHF
TRBV7-8,TRBJ2-7,.,CASSLAGGVLEQYF
TRBV3-1/TRBV3-2,TRBJ2-1,.,CASSQDRLAGSYNEQFF
TRBV3-1/TRBV3-2,TRBJ1-6,.,CASSPGLLNSPLHF
TRBV6-1,TRBJ1-1,many,CASSEGVGGDGSTEAFF
TRBV28,TRBJ1-1,.,CASSSYLKQGRGTNTEAFF
TRBV6-4,TRBJ2-2,.,CASSDCAPGQGAVSGSWAGELFF
TRBV27,TRBJ2-2,.,CASSLLNTGELFF
TRBV4-1,TRBJ1-2,once,CASSQDGAGANYGYTF
TRBV28,TRBJ2-5,once,CASSADREGEETQYF
TRBV6-2/TRBV6-3,TRBJ2-7,.,CASSYLRLADQQYF
TRBV7-2,TRBJ2-7,once,CASSFSAGSYEQYF
TRBV24-1,TRBJ2-7,.,CATSDWGGTDEQYF
TRBV28,TRBJ1-1,.,CASSSTPSGTGGRAFF
TRBV6-5,TRBJ2-7,.,CASSPGTSGSYEQYF
TRBV28,TRBJ2-1,.,CASSLLASAVSNEQFF
TRBV5-8,TRBJ2-2,.,CASSSWTSGRTGELFF
TRBV7-9,TRBJ2-7,.,CASSPAGGRGYEQYF
TRBV27,TRBJ2-1,.,CASSGQGAYVNEQFF
TRBV5-1,TRBJ2-1,.,CASKGGLEYGEQFF
TRBV10-2,TRBJ2-7,once,CASTDRYEQYF
TRBV5-1,TRBJ1-1,once,CASSLQGGALNTEAFF
TRBV6-5,TRBJ1-2,.,CASSFGGAGYTF
TRBV29-1,TRBJ2-7,.,CSAGGQNSYEQYF
TRBV5-4,TRBJ1-4,.,CASSPGGPEKLFF
TRBV29-1,TRBJ2-3,.,CSVADWTDTQYF
TRBV28,TRBJ1-2,once,CASLGTGEGYTF
TRBV12-1,TRBJ1-2,once,CASSCGGAVVKGYVSCGYTF
TRBV5-1,TRBJ2-1,.,CASSLSGTRNNEQFF
TRBV5-1,TRBJ2-5,.,CASSLASGGSLGETQYF
TRBV4-1,TRBJ2-1,.,CASRQGLAGGPAQFF
TRBV7-9,TRBJ1-6,.,CASSFGGHNSPLHF
TRBV28,TRBJ2-3,.,CASSFGAGFRTGRYF
TRBV7-2,TRBJ1-1,.,CASSRKMGQGVNTEAFF
TRBV24-1,TRBJ2-7,once,CATSDRTSGSFYEQYF
TRBV9,TRBJ1-2,.,CASSVVNRGFTF
TRBV3-1/TRBV3-2,TRBJ2-3,.,CASSRGGVTDTQYF
TRBV6-1,TRBJ2-7,.,CASSETDRLRYEQYF
TRBV7-9,TRBJ2-7,.,CASSLAGGGEQYF
TRBV2,TRBJ2-2,.,CASSTRTGNSGELFF
TRBV5-1,TRBJ2-1,.,CASSTGTSGSNEQFF
TRBV19,TRBJ2-3,.,CASSIGGRGTQYF
TRBV7-9,TRBJ1-3,.,CASSGGTVNTIYF
TRBV5-5,TRBJ1-2,.,CASSLLRGQGYTF
TRBV7-9,TRBJ2-3,.,CASSVRQGTGDTQYF
TRBV6-2/TRBV6-3,TRBJ1-4,.,CASSSPRQGKEKLFF
TRBV10-1,TRBJ1-1,.,CASSESRGWTEAFF
TRBV6-5,TRBJ1-2,.,CASSFTGGGDGYTF